The rows below give T cell receptor beta chains drawn from one sample of a study of T cell repertoires in aging, cancer and after chemotherapy. TCRdb called the multiplex PCR reads again in MiXCR, with one record for every CDR3 protein. This sample has thousands of distinct CDR3 sequences, with approximately 53% found just once. Sequencing was carried out using blood. The receptors shown here come from a human donor with a solid tumor. CDR3s include the opening cysteine and the closing phenylalanine or tryptophan. A D gene is named only where the DNA matches it firmly. For some rows the clone size is stated as once, few or many, or as a class when expanded; others skip it.

j_gene | v_gene | abundance | d_gene | CDR3aa | CDR3nt
TRBJ1-6 | TRBV7-2 | few | NA | CASTMGGSKNSPLHF | TGTGCCAGCACCATGGGTGGCAGCAAAAATTCACCCCTCCACTTT
TRBJ1-5 | TRBV28 | NA | TRBD1 | CASSTVGQGPYQPQHF | TGTGCCAGCAGTACAGTAGGACAGGGGCCTTATCAGCCCCAGCATTTT
TRBJ1-4 | TRBV6-1 | NA | NA | CASSEGGADEKLFF | TGTGCCAGCAGTGAAGGGGGCGCGGATGAAAAACTGTTTTTT
TRBJ1-3 | TRBV6-5 | NA | TRBD1 | CASSRGTASGNTIYF | TGTGCCAGCAGCAGGGGGACAGCCTCTGGAAACACCATATATTTT
TRBJ1-6 | TRBV6-5 | few | NA | CASSYSKAGVYNSPLHF | TGTGCCAGCAGTTACTCGAAGGCAGGGGTCTATAATTCACCCCTCCACTTT
TRBJ1-3 | TRBV7-9 | few | TRBD1 | CASSLRDRASGNTIYF | TGTGCCAGCAGCTTAAGGGACAGGGCGTCTGGAAACACCATATATTTT
TRBJ2-7 | TRBV7-6 | few | TRBD2 | CASSLTSGRTYEQYF | TGTGCCAGCAGCTTGACTAGCGGGAGGACCTACGAGCAGTACTTC
TRBJ2-1 | TRBV20-1 | NA | NA | CSARGGGGPFF | TGCAGTGCTAGGGGGGGCGGTGGCCCGTTCTTC
TRBJ1-2 | TRBV6-5 | few | TRBD1 | CASRTDRDYGYTF | TGTGCCAGCAGGACTGACAGGGACTATGGCTACACCTTC
TRBJ2-2 | TRBV12-3/TRBV12-4 | NA | NA | CASSYSLASNTGELFF | TGTGCCAGCAGTTACTCTCTAGCGTCGAACACCGGGGAGCTGTTTTTT
TRBJ2-3 | TRBV12-3/TRBV12-4 | few | NA | CASRFAGDTQYF | TGTGCCAGCAGATTCGCGGGAGATACGCAGTATTTT
TRBJ1-2 | TRBV20-1 | NA | TRBD1 | CSATGTGGFVYGYTF | TGCAGTGCTACCGGGACAGGGGGATTCGTCTATGGCTACACCTTC
TRBJ1-4 | TRBV20-1 | NA | NA | CSARGQGVEKLFF | TGCAGTGCTAGAGGGCAGGGTGTCGAAAAACTGTTTTTT
TRBJ2-1 | TRBV20-1 | NA | NA | CSARDASEVNEQFF | TGCAGTGCTAGAGATGCTAGCGAAGTCAATGAGCAGTTCTTC
TRBJ1-1 | TRBV6-1 | few | NA | CASSESGRKAFF | TGTGCCAGCAGTGAATCGGGGCGGAAAGCTTTCTTT
TRBJ2-7 | TRBV20-1 | few | NA | CSAIAPPYEQYF | TGCAGTGCTATTGCCCCCCCATACGAGCAGTACTTC
TRBJ2-7 | TRBV19 | NA | TRBD2 | CASSLGLTHYEQYF | TGTGCCAGTAGCCTGGGACTAACTCACTACGAGCAGTACTTC
TRBJ1-6 | TRBV18 | NA | NA | CASSPETAYNSPLHF | TGTGCCAGCTCACCAGAGACAGCATATAATTCACCCCTCCACTTT
TRBJ1-4 | TRBV6-4 | NA | TRBD1 | CASSRGQGEKLFF | TGTGCCAGCAGTAGGGGACAGGGAGAAAAACTGTTTTTT
TRBJ2-3 | TRBV6-5 | NA | NA | CASSYSTDTDTQYF | TGTGCCAGCAGTTACTCGACTGACACAGATACGCAGTATTTT
TRBJ1-1 | TRBV10-3 | few | NA | CAISGGLTEAFF | TGTGCCATCAGTGGGGGTTTAACTGAAGCTTTCTTT
TRBJ2-7 | TRBV24-1 | few | TRBD1 | CATSDTGGDPYEQYF | TGTGCCACCAGTGACACAGGGGGCGATCCCTACGAGCAGTACTTC
TRBJ1-2 | TRBV24-1 | few | NA | CATSDRWDYGYTF | TGTGCCACCAGTGATAGGTGGGACTATGGCTACACCTTC
TRBJ1-1 | TRBV5-1 | once | TRBD1 | CASSFTTGDTEAFF | TGCGCCAGCAGCTTCACCACAGGGGACACTGAAGCTTTCTTT
TRBJ2-7 | TRBV6-5 | few | TRBD2 | CASKGTSGRDPYEQYF | TGTGCCAGCAAAGGGACTAGCGGGAGGGACCCCTACGAGCAGTACTTC
TRBJ1-1 | TRBV10-1 | NA | TRBD1 | CASSLNRGVGTEAFF | TGCGCCAGCAGCTTAAACAGGGGGGTAGGCACTGAAGCTTTCTTT
TRBJ1-3 | TRBV5-8 | NA | TRBD1 | CASSLPGQNTGNTIYF | TGTGCCAGCAGCTTACCGGGACAGAATACTGGAAACACCATATATTTT
TRBJ1-2 | TRBV6-5 | NA | NA | CASSPSGNYGYTF | TGTGCCAGCAGCCCCTCGGGGAACTATGGCTACACCTTC
TRBJ2-7 | TRBV18 | NA | TRBD1 | CASSRGQAPYEQYF | TGTGCCAGCTCACGAGGACAGGCTCCCTACGAGCAGTACTTC
TRBJ1-2 | TRBV25-1 | NA | TRBD1 | CASSGHRGGYTF | TGTGCCAGCAGTGGGCACAGGGGTGGCTACACCTTC
TRBJ2-3 | TRBV7-2 | NA | TRBD2 | CASSEGLAGGDTQYF | TGTGCCAGCAGCGAGGGACTAGCGGGAGGAGATACGCAGTATTTT
TRBJ2-3 | TRBV5-1 | NA | NA | CASSLAFGPGWTQYF | TGCGCCAGCAGCTTGGCCTTTGGGCCGGGTTGGACGCAGTATTTT
TRBJ2-7 | TRBV27 | few | NA | CASSSSTGGGYEQYF | TGTGCCAGCAGTTCCTCGACAGGCGGTGGGTACGAGCAGTACTTC
TRBJ1-1 | TRBV10-1 | NA | NA | CASSFKIWAGNTEAFF | TGTGCCAGCAGTTTTAAGATCTGGGCAGGGAACACTGAAGCTTTCTTT
TRBJ2-7 | TRBV19 | NA | NA | CVSSSFGQERTYEQYF | TGTGTCAGTAGTAGTTTCGGGCAGGAAAGAACCTACGAGCAGTACTTC
TRBJ1-4 | TRBV27 | NA | TRBD1 | CASRESRDRGPRYEKLFF | TGTGCCAGCCGAGAGTCCCGGGACAGGGGGCCGAGATACGAAAAACTGTTTTTT
TRBJ2-1 | TRBV7-9 | NA | NA | CASSFGSSYNEQFF | TGTGCCAGCAGTTTCGGGAGCTCCTACAATGAGCAGTTCTTC
TRBJ2-2 | TRBV28 | NA | TRBD2 | CATSYSGAGELFF | TGTGCCACCAGCTATAGCGGGGCCGGGGAGCTGTTTTTT
TRBJ1-6 | TRBV27 | once | NA | CASNSRGPNSPLHF | TGTGCCAGCAACTCCAGAGGGCCGAATTCACCCCTCCACTTT
TRBJ1-1 | TRBV5-6 | NA | NA | CASSWGTANTEAFF | TGTGCCAGCAGCTGGGGGACGGCGAACACTGAAGCTTTCTTT
TRBJ1-3 | TRBV7-9 | NA | NA | CASSLSIRDPGNTIYF | TGTGCCAGCAGCCTCTCCATCAGGGACCCTGGAAACACCATATATTTT